These T cell receptor beta chains were read from a single sample in a study of CD4+ T cells in melanoma. Sequenced by immunoSEQ multiplex PCR; TCRdb stores in-frame clones only, minus some. This sample has approximately 9,500 clones, with around two thirds found just once. The sample consisted of cells from a culture (not recorded whether cultured in vitro). The receptors here all came from a human donor with melanoma. CDR3s include the opening cysteine and the closing phenylalanine or tryptophan. A D gene is named only where the DNA matches it firmly. Clone size is not always given. Where it is, it says once, few, many or a class for expanded clones.

abundance: NA
len: 13
v_gene: TRBV4-1
j_gene: TRBJ1-2
d_gene: NA
CDR3aa: CASSQLGVRGYTF
CDR3nt: TGCGCCAGCAGCCAATTGGGGGTACGTGGCTACACCTTC

abundance: NA
len: 17
v_gene: TRBV4-2
j_gene: TRBJ1-5
d_gene: NA
CDR3aa: CASSQVLGVDSNQPQHF
CDR3nt: TGTGCCAGCAGCCAAGTCTTGGGAGTCGATAGCAATCAGCCCCAGCATTTT

abundance: few
len: 16
v_gene: TRBV12-5
j_gene: TRBJ1-6
d_gene: TRBD1
CDR3aa: CASGLITGTGKTPLHF
CDR3nt: TGTGCTAGTGGTTTGATAACCGGGACAGGGAAAACACCCCTCCACTTT

abundance: NA
len: 16
v_gene: TRBV11-2
j_gene: TRBJ1-6
d_gene: NA
CDR3aa: CASSLIGQDGNSPLHF
CDR3nt: TGTGCCAGCAGCTTGATTGGCCAAGACGGGAATTCACCCCTCCACTTT

abundance: NA
len: 18
v_gene: TRBV5-5
j_gene: TRBJ1-2
d_gene: NA
CDR3aa: CASSSRLVTFSSNYGYTF
CDR3nt: TGTGCCAGCAGCTCGCGTCTTGTGACGTTCTCATCTAACTATGGCTACACCTTC

abundance: once
len: 15
v_gene: TRBV4-3
j_gene: TRBJ1-6
d_gene: NA
CDR3aa: CASSQGDRSDSPLHF
CDR3nt: TGCGCCAGCAGCCAGGGAGACAGGTCCGATTCACCCCTCCACTTT

abundance: NA
len: 16
v_gene: TRBV7-9
j_gene: TRBJ2-1
d_gene: NA
CDR3aa: CASSRRPTSSYNEQFF
CDR3nt: TGTGCCAGCAGCCGCCGACCTACTAGCTCCTACAATGAGCAGTTCTTC

abundance: few
len: 15
v_gene: TRBV19
j_gene: TRBJ2-6
d_gene: NA
CDR3aa: CASSLKGAGANVLTF
CDR3nt: TGTGCCAGTAGTTTAAAAGGCGCTGGGGCCAACGTCCTGACTTTC

abundance: few
len: 15
v_gene: TRBV5-8
j_gene: TRBJ2-7
d_gene: TRBD2
CDR3aa: CASSLPSGDTYEQYF
CDR3nt: TGTGCCAGCAGCTTGCCTAGCGGGGATACCTACGAGCAGTACTTC

abundance: once
len: 14
v_gene: TRBV18
j_gene: TRBJ1-5
d_gene: NA
CDR3aa: CASRSMGRDQPQHF
CDR3nt: TGTGCCAGTCGGTCGATGGGGAGAGATCAGCCCCAGCATTTT

abundance: NA
len: 14
v_gene: TRBV5-6
j_gene: TRBJ1-1
d_gene: TRBD1
CDR3aa: CASSLAGGVTEAFF
CDR3nt: TGTGCCAGCAGCTTGGCAGGGGGAGTCACTGAAGCTTTCTTT

abundance: NA
len: 17
v_gene: TRBV6-1
j_gene: TRBJ2-3
d_gene: NA
CDR3aa: CAISEPISMDNSDTQYF
CDR3nt: TGTGCCATCAGTGAGCCTATCTCCATGGATAACTCAGATACGCAGTATTTT

abundance: few
len: 15
v_gene: TRBV18
j_gene: TRBJ1-1
d_gene: NA
CDR3aa: CASSPPIWVNTEAFF
CDR3nt: TGTGCCAGCTCACCACCGATCTGGGTGAACACTGAAGCTTTCTTT

abundance: NA
len: 18
v_gene: TRBV19
j_gene: TRBJ1-6
d_gene: NA
CDR3aa: CASSTKQGIRNRDSPLHF
CDR3nt: TGTGCCAGTAGTACGAAACAGGGAATTAGGAACCGGGACTCACCCCTCCACTTT

abundance: few
len: 12
v_gene: TRBV29-1
j_gene: TRBJ1-2
d_gene: TRBD1
CDR3aa: CSVEKGQRGYTF
CDR3nt: TGCAGCGTTGAAAAGGGACAGAGGGGCTACACCTTC

abundance: NA
len: 17
v_gene: TRBV4-1
j_gene: TRBJ2-3
d_gene: TRBD2
CDR3aa: CASTEGLARVGTDTQYF
CDR3nt: TGCGCCAGCACAGAAGGACTAGCGAGGGTTGGCACAGATACGCAGTATTTT

abundance: medium-sized
len: 15
v_gene: TRBV7-9
j_gene: TRBJ2-7
d_gene: TRBD2
CDR3aa: CASTPGSSGSYEQYF
CDR3nt: TGTGCCAGCACCCCCGGGAGTAGCGGGTCCTACGAGCAGTACTTC

abundance: NA
len: 17
v_gene: TRBV11-2
j_gene: TRBJ2-2
d_gene: TRBD2
CDR3aa: CASSPRLAGAFTGELFF
CDR3nt: TGTGCCAGCAGCCCCCGACTAGCGGGGGCCTTCACCGGGGAGCTGTTTTTT

abundance: NA
len: 15
v_gene: TRBV4-1
j_gene: TRBJ2-7
d_gene: TRBD1
CDR3aa: CASSQRTGSSYEQYF
CDR3nt: TGCGCCAGCAGCCAAAGGACAGGGTCCTCCTACGAGCAGTACTTC

abundance: few
len: 15
v_gene: TRBV27
j_gene: TRBJ1-1
d_gene: NA
CDR3aa: CASSLEAGQNTEAFF
CDR3nt: TGTGCCAGCAGTTTGGAGGCGGGACAGAACACTGAAGCTTTCTTT

abundance: once
len: 16
v_gene: TRBV5-1
j_gene: TRBJ1-2
d_gene: NA
CDR3aa: CASSLEVGPVRYGYTF
CDR3nt: TGCGCCAGCAGCTTGGAGGTGGGACCAGTCCGATATGGCTACACCTTC

abundance: NA
len: 15
v_gene: TRBV5-8
j_gene: TRBJ2-5
d_gene: NA
CDR3aa: CASSLGKDRQETQYF
CDR3nt: TGTGCCAGCAGCTTGGGGAAAGACAGACAAGAGACCCAGTACTTC

abundance: NA
len: 12
v_gene: TRBV11-3
j_gene: TRBJ1-2
d_gene: NA
CDR3aa: CASSLGGLGYTF
CDR3nt: TGTGCCAGCAGCTTAGGGGGGCTGGGCTACACCTTC

abundance: medium-sized
len: 13
v_gene: TRBV14
j_gene: TRBJ2-7
d_gene: TRBD1
CDR3aa: CASRSGQGREQYF
CDR3nt: TGTGCCAGCAGGTCCGGACAGGGCCGCGAGCAGTACTTC

abundance: NA
len: 15
v_gene: TRBV2
j_gene: TRBJ1-5
d_gene: TRBD1
CDR3aa: CASSRDRVSNQPQHF
CDR3nt: TGTGCCAGCAGTCGCGACAGGGTGAGCAATCAGCCCCAGCATTTT